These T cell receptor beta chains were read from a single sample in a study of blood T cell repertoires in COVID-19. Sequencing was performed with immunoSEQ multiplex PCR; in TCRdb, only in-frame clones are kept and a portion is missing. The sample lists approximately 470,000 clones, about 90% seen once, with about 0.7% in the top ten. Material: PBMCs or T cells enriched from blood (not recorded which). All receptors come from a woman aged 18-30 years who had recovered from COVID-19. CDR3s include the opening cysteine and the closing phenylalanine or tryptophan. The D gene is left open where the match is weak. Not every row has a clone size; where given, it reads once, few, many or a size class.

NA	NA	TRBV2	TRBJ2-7	TGTGCCAGCAGTGAGAGTCCAGGCTACGAGCAGTACTTC	CASSESPGYEQYF
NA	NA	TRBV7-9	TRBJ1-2	TGTGCCAGCAGCCCAGAGACACCCGTAAACACCTTC	CASSPETPVNTF
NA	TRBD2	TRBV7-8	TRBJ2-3	TGTGCCAGCAGCCGCACCGGACCTAGCGGGGGCACAGATACGCAGTATTTT	CASSRTGPSGGTDTQYF
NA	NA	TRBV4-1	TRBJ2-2	TGCGCCAGCAGCCAAAGCTGGGAGCTGTTTTTT	CASSQSWELFF
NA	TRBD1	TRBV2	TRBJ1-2	TGTGCCAGCACCTTGACAGGGACTAACTATGGCTACACCTTC	CASTLTGTNYGYTF
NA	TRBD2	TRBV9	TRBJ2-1	TGTGCCAGCAGCCTATCTAGCGGGGTATTCTACAATGAGCAGTTCTTC	CASSLSSGVFYNEQFF
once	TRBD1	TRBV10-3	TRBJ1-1	TGTGCCATCAGTGAGGTCGCGGGGGGACAGGGGGATTTCTTT	CAISEVAGGQGDFF
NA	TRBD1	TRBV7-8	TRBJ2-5	TGTGCCAGCAGCTCCAATCCGGGACAGGGGTCTTGGTACCAAGAGACCCAGTACTTC	CASSSNPGQGSWYQETQYF
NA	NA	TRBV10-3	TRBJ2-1	TGTGCCATCCCCTATCAGGGGTCCGGTGTCTACAATGAGCAGTTCTTC	CAIPYQGSGVYNEQFF
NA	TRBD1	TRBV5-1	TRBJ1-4	TGCGCCAGCAGCAAGGGACAGGGGAGAGATGAAAAACTGTTTTTT	CASSKGQGRDEKLFF
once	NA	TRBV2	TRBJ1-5	TGTGCCAGCAGACAGGGAAGCAATCAGCCCCAGCATTTT	CASRQGSNQPQHF
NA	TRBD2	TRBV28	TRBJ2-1	TGTGCCAGCCGGGGGGCCTACAATGAGCAGTTCTTC	CASRGAYNEQFF
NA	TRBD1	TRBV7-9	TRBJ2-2	TGTGCCAGCAGCCTCGGACAGGGGACGAACACCGGGGAGCTGTTTTTT	CASSLGQGTNTGELFF
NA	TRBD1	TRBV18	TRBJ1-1	TGTGCCAGCTCCCCCCTCACCACTTTAGGGACAGACAACACTGAAGCTTTCTTT	CASSPLTTLGTDNTEAFF
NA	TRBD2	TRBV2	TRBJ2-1	TGTGCCAGCAGTTCCCTCATATACCGGGGGGGCCGGAATGAGCAGTTCTTC	CASSSLIYRGGRNEQFF
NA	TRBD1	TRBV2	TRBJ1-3	TGTGCCAGCAGTGAAGCGCTGACAGGGGGCTATGGAAACACCATATATTTT	CASSEALTGGYGNTIYF
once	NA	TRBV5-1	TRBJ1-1	TGCGCCAGCAGCTTTACAGGGAGGGACACTGAAGCTTTCTTT	CASSFTGRDTEAFF
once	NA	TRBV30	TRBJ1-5	TGTGCCTGGAGTCGGCGGAATCAGCCCCAGCATTTT	CAWSRRNQPQHF
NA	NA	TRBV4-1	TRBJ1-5	TGCGCCAGCAGCCAAGATCTAGGAGGGACCGATTATCAGCCCCAGCATTTT	CASSQDLGGTDYQPQHF
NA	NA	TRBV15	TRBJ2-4	TGTGCCACCAGCAGACGTCCCGGGATTTTAGCCAAAAACATTCAGTACTTC	CATSRRPGILAKNIQYF
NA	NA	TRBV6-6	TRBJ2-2	TGTGCCAGCAGTTTACAGGACCCCAGGGACACCGGGGAGCTGTTTTTT	CASSLQDPRDTGELFF
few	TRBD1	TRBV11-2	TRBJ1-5	TGTGCCAGCAGCTCCCGACAATCGACAGGGAGTAATCAGCCCCAGCATTTT	CASSSRQSTGSNQPQHF
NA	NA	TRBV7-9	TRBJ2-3	TGTGCCAGCAGCTTTGGAGCGGGCACAGATACGCAGTATTTT	CASSFGAGTDTQYF
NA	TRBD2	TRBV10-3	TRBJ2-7	TGTGCCATCAGTGAGTCAAGCGGGGAGGTCTACGAGCAGTACTTC	CAISESSGEVYEQYF
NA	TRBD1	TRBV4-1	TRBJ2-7	TGCGCCAGCAGCCCTCAGACAGGGCCCACCTACGAGCAGTACTTC	CASSPQTGPTYEQYF
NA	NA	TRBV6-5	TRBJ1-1	TGTGCCAGCAGTCAGGGGAAGTACACTGAAGCTTTCTTT	CASSQGKYTEAFF
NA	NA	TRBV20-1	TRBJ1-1	TGCAGTGCTAGTTACAGGGAGGGTTTTGCTGAAGCTTTCTTT	CSASYREGFAEAFF
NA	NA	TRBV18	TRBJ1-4	TGTGCCAGCTCACCACCCACAGGCGCGGGGGAAAAACTGTTTTTT	CASSPPTGAGEKLFF
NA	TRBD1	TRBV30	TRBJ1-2	TGTGCCTGGAGTGGACGTCGACAGGGGGTATTCTATGGCTACACCTTC	CAWSGRRQGVFYGYTF
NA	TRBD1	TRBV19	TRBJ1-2	TGTGCCAGTAGCTCAGCCCGGGACAGCCCTTATGGCTACACCTTC	CASSSARDSPYGYTF
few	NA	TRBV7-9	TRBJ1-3	TGTGCCAGCAGCACCCCGACCGGGGGAAACACCATATATTTT	CASSTPTGGNTIYF
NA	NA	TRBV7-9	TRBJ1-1	TGTGCCAGCAGCTTGGGGCAGACGAACACTGAAGCTTTCTTT	CASSLGQTNTEAFF
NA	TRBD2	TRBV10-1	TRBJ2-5	TGCGCCAGCAGTACTAGCGGGGATGGAGAGACCCAGTACTTC	CASSTSGDGETQYF
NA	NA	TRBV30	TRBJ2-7	TGTGCCTGGGAGGGGGGGAACTCCTACGAGCAGTACTTC	CAWEGGNSYEQYF
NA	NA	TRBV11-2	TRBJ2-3	TGTGCCAGCAGCCGTGACAGTTTATCCACAGATACGCAGTATTTT	CASSRDSLSTDTQYF
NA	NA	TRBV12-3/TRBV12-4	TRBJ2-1	TGTGCCAGCAGTTTCGGGAGCGATGAGCAGTTCTTC	CASSFGSDEQFF
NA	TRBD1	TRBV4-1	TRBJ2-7	TGCGCCAGCAGCCAGGGGAGTTTTGGACAGGGCTCCTACGAGCAGTACTTC	CASSQGSFGQGSYEQYF
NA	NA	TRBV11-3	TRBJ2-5	TGTGCCAGCAGCTTAGTAGATGAGACCCAGTACTTC	CASSLVDETQYF
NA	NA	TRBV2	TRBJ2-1	TGTGCCAGCAGTGAAATGAGGGTCAATGAGCAGTTCTTC	CASSEMRVNEQFF
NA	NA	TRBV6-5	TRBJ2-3	TGTGCCACCCGTGTGCGCGAGGTCACAGATACGCAGTATTTT	CATRVREVTDTQYF
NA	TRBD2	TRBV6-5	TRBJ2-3	TGTGCCAGCAGCGCGACTAGCGGGGGGGCCGATACGCAGTATTTT	CASSATSGGADTQYF
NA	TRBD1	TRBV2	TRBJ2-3	TGTGCCAGCAGTACAGGGGGCGTGCAGGCAGATACGCAGTATTTT	CASSTGGVQADTQYF
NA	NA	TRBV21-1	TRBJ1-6	TGTGCCAGCAGCAAAGAATCTAGGTCACCCCTCCACTTT	CASSKESRSPLHF
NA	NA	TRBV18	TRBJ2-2	TGTGCCAGCTCACCTTCAAGGGGCTCCGGGGAGCTGTTTTTT	CASSPSRGSGELFF
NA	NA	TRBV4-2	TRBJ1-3	TGTGCCAGCAGCCAAAATACGGGGATCTCTGGAAACACCATATATTTT	CASSQNTGISGNTIYF
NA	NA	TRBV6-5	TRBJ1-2	TGTGCCAGCAGTCTTGGACAGCGAGATGGCTACACCTTC	CASSLGQRDGYTF
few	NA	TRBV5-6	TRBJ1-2	TGTGCCAGCAGCCTCCGGAACTATGGCTACACCTTC	CASSLRNYGYTF
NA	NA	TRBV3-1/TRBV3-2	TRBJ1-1	TGTGCCAGCAGCCCTCGTCTCAGGGATGAAGCTTTCTTT	CASSPRLRDEAFF
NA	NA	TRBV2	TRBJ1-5	TGTGCCAGCAGTTGGACAGAGAATCAGCCCCAGCATTTT	CASSWTENQPQHF
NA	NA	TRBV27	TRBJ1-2	TGTGCCAGCAGTCACGACAAGACAGGTGGCTACACCTTC	CASSHDKTGGYTF
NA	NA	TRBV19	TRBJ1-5	TGTGCCAGTAGTTTCCGACAGCCGCCCCAGCATTTT	CASSFRQPPQHF
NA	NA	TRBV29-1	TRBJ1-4	TGCAGCGTTGGGGAGGGCGGTACTAATGAAAAACTGTTTTTT	CSVGEGGTNEKLFF
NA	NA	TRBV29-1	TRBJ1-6	TGCAGCGTTAAGACGGGGGATAATTCACCCCTCCACTTT	CSVKTGDNSPLHF
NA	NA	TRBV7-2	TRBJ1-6	TGTGCCAGCAGCTTAGTGACGGGATCACCCCTCCACTTT	CASSLVTGSPLHF
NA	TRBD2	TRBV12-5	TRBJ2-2	TGTGCTAGTGGTTTGGTACTAGCGGCGAACACCGGGGAGCTGTTTTTT	CASGLVLAANTGELFF
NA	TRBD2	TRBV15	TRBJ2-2	TGTGCCACCAGCGCCCGACTAGCGGGGGCCATAAACACCGGGGAGCTGTTTTTT	CATSARLAGAINTGELFF
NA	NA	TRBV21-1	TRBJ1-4	TGTGCCAGCAGCCTGGGCAGCCCGGGACAGGGAGGCGAAAAACTGTTTTTT	CASSLGSPGQGGEKLFF
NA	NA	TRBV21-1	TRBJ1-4	TGTGCCAGCAGCTCCCTTACCGGGACAATGGATGGTGGAACTAATGAAAAACTGTTTTTT	CASSSLTGTMDGGTNEKLFF
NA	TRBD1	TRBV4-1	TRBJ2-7	TGCGCCAGCAGCGGGATCCGGGACAGAGTCTACGAGCAGTACTTC	CASSGIRDRVYEQYF